This TCR beta chain was captured by sequencing in a study of T cells after yellow fever vaccination. Study-level background: Where fractions had low cell numbers, libraries were prepared from them with the SMART-Seq v4 Ultra Low Input RNA kit.

Of note for this clonotype: The antigen remains undetermined.

TCRdb itself ran the 5' RACE reads through MiXCR, one entry per CDR3 protein. The table records about 130,000 distinct CDR3 sequences, about 8.2% of them present only once. The study, taken as a whole, reports: Post-booster repertoires again held most primary-vaccination clones (about 96% CD4, roughly 90% CD8). Weaker, the secondary response had a peak occurring faster, on day 5 versus 15.

From germline, CDR1 is GTSNPN and CDR2 SVGIG (reference sequence). CDR3 length: 13 amino acids. V was pared by 5 bases and J by 6 bases, with 8 bases of the junction left unmatched. Sequenced material: CD8+ T cells sorted from PBMCs, taken on the day of the yellow fever booster vaccination. This TCR came from a man younger than 35 who received the YFV17D yellow fever vaccine. The rearrangement links TRBV30 to TRBJ2-7; 9 positions agree with TRBD1. Here the CDR3 reads CAWRHDRGSEQYF. As DNA, the CDR3 is TGTGCCTGGCGGCATGACAGGGGGTCCGAGCAGTACTTC.